The rows below give T cell receptor beta chains drawn from one sample of a study of neoadjuvant anti-PD-1 for oral cavity cancer. The protocol was immunoSEQ multiplex PCR, while the TCRdb copy is restricted to in-frame clones and leaves out a portion. The sample carries roughly 13,000 clones, about three quarters recorded once. Sequencing was performed on PBMCs, taken after nivolumab (anti-PD-1) treatment. Receptors were obtained from a person aged 40 to 85 with oral cavity squamous cell carcinoma. Both conserved end residues are part of each CDR3.

cdr3_aa v_call
CASSAGLAGRIEQYF TRBV25-1
CASSLDYDGRGETQYF TRBV7-2
CASSSDRTAYEQYF TRBV5-4
CASSFNSGETQYF TRBV19
CASSPGTGKGGYTF TRBV28
CASSFTRWTSGNGNTGELFF TRBV7-8
CASSLSKGGGEKLFF TRBV27
CASSLARTYF TRBV5-1
CASSPRAGTSGSQGPDTQYF TRBV9
CASSAPDSGANVLTF TRBV19
CASSWGRRATDTQYF TRBV7-2
CASSEETQYF TRBV2
CASSYGSQANIQYF TRBV6-5
CAWKEDKGLVGTDTQYF TRBV30
CASSPLSRSSNTGELFF TRBV18
CASSSGTVNTGELFF TRBV5-1
CAWSFSALGELFF TRBV30
CASSSWTSGRPTNEQFF TRBV27
CASSSGGKDTGELFF TRBV9
CATSPSGSPYEQYF TRBV15
CASSTVVNTEAFF TRBV6-5
CASRLEGGGYTF TRBV28
CASTAAREIQETQYF TRBV5-1
CASSSRSGLDEQYF TRBV19
CASSLAGVGNEQFF TRBV6-5
CSVGAPGRDTQYF TRBV29-1
CASGSTGQGMGNTEAFF TRBV12-5
CAISERQGSNEKLFF TRBV10-3
CASSAGQGNTGELFF TRBV7-3
CASSVMGGGIEPQHF TRBV2
CASSLSGLAGSGTQYF TRBV7-3
CASRPGQGLLYNEQFF TRBV4-1
CASSETGGKEAFF TRBV6-4
CASSLDGGTYGYTF TRBV7-9
CASSLDLGQGYEQYF TRBV11-2
CASSSPRAGVEAFF TRBV27
CARGSPSYNEQFF TRBV30
CASSLGQKDGELFF TRBV5-1
CASIKGSNTGELFF TRBV6-6
CASNGQGKETQYF TRBV5-4
CAINTFREETQYF TRBV10-3
CASSYNDRIYEQYF TRBV6-6
CASSETSGGGETQYF TRBV11-2
CASSEGTGGTEAFF TRBV6-1
CASSLITINTIYF TRBV7-3
CASSLGHGGPGELFF TRBV11-2
CASSLPTQQETQYF TRBV19
CASSLRGDGTETQYF TRBV11-2
CASSLEGGLTNEKLFF TRBV11-2
CASSPSTANTEAFF TRBV11-2
CAWRAGYNQPQHF TRBV30
CASSPDRGGRNQPQHF TRBV7-8
CASSGPNGDEQFF TRBV10-1
CASSEQNRGSEQYF TRBV25-1